This T cell receptor beta chain was recorded in a study of PD-1 blockade in classical Hodgkin lymphoma. General study findings and limits: Diminished baseline TCR diversity has been reported in newly diagnosed patients relative to healthy donors.

Clones were read by immunoSEQ multiplex PCR, and TCRdb kept only the in-frame ones, dropping some. The sample gives approximately 20,000 clones, about 85% of which show up once; 4.5% to 5% is in the top ten. Time point: cycle 4 day 1 (C4D1), after less than 7 weeks of nivolumab. Every one of the patients relapsed after autologous stem cell transplantation (brentuximab vedotin exposure was variable). Investigators obtained CD8+ T cells from thawed PBMCs by magnetic negative selection. The V gene lost 3 bases and the J gene lost 0 bases, with 15 bases spanning the gap. The germline V gene has CDR1 LNHNV and CDR2 YYDKDF (reference sequence). CDR3 size: 18 residues. To note about this clone: The antigen remains unidentified.

The chain uses TRBV15 and TRBJ2-6; perhaps TRBD1 as D (6 bases). This receptor was identified in a human donor with classical Hodgkin lymphoma. The source was CD8+ T cells from blood, collected before the fourth cycle of nivolumab. The CDR3 region has the DNA TGTGCCACCAGCAGCTTAGGACAGCCGAACTCTGGGGCCAACGTCCTGACTTTC. Translating gives CATSSLGQPNSGANVLTF.